Described below is a single T cell receptor beta chain sequence and its context. The record originates from a study of technical replicates of blood from several donors. CDR1 is SGHTA and CDR2 is FQGNSA in the germline V gene. Trimming stripped 2 bases from V and 8 bases from J, with 15 bases between. The CDR3 runs 14 residues. TCRdb's table, derived via immunoSEQ multiplex PCR, lists solely in-frame clones and lacks some. The table lists 98,000 or so clones, almost 96% of them singletons. The receptor comes from a human donor in good health. The chain uses TRBV7-2 and TRBJ1-2, with D possibly matching TRBD1 (6 bases). The sample was T cells isolated from PBMCs. The CDR3 sequence: CASSLSDTGLGYTF. The CDR3 DNA sequence: TGTGCCAGCAGCTTATCGGATACAGGGCTCGGCTACACCTTC.